These 21 T cell receptor beta chains were sequenced from one sample in a study of blood T cell repertoires in COVID-19 (dated by TCRdb to about 2020). Libraries were built with the immunoSEQ multiplex PCR assay. What TCRdb holds here is the immuneACCESS table cut down to in-frame rearrangements. Part of the clones is not present; checked against another copy, under half of the missing clones reflect an unresolved V gene, and the others are unexplained. This sample lists about 120,000 clones; about four fifths were detected once. More than 4.5% of the sample rests with the top ten. The sequencing sample was made of peripheral blood. The origin of the receptors is an older woman with acute or convalescent COVID-19.

The chain combines TRBV27 with TRBJ1-2; 11 bases are shared with TRBD1. The trim removed 6 bases at V and 6 bases at J, leaving 3 bases unmatched. The V gene's germline CDR1 is MNHEY and CDR2 SMNVEV (reference sequence). This CDR3 comprises 13 residues. The CDR3 DNA reads as TGTGCCAGCAGGGACAGGGGGCGAGATGGCTACACCTTC. Amino acid sequence: CASRDRGRDGYTF.

CDR3 loop: CASSLQGQSTDTQYF. CDR3 in DNA: TGTGCCAGCAGCTTACAGGGCCAGAGCACAGATACGCAGTATTTT. The chain is built from TRBV11-3 and TRBJ2-3; weak D call: TRBD1 (5 bases). The V end was cut by 2 bases, the J end by 0 bases, with 9 bases between. The germline gives CDR1 SGHNT, CDR2 YENEEA. This CDR3 contains 15 residues.

This clone was detected only once. The J gene is TRBJ2-7, the V gene TRBV30, with TRBD1 matching over 10 bases. The CDR3 sequence is 15 residues long. Germline values: CDR1 GTSNPN, CDR2 SVGIG (reference sequence). Trimming cost V 0 bases and J 5 bases; bases outside gene matches: 7. CDR3 in amino acids: CAWSVGMTGGNEQYF. DNA of the CDR3: TGTGCCTGGAGTGTTGGGATGACAGGGGGCAACGAGCAGTACTTC.

The chain uses TRBV6-5 and TRBJ2-7; weak D call: TRBD1 (6 bases). The V gene lost 2 bases and the J gene lost 1 base, with 9 bases spanning the gap. Per germline, CDR1 MNHEY and CDR2 SVGAGI. CDR3 length: 14 amino acids. The CDR3: CASSYQTGSYEQYF. CDR3 DNA: TGTGCCAGCAGTTACCAGACAGGATCCTACGAGCAGTACTTC.

The V gene is TRBV19, the J gene TRBJ1-2; no clear D. Looked up from germline, CDR1 is LNHDA and CDR2 is SQIVND (reference sequence). Deletions cut 6 bases from V and 4 bases from J, with 18 bases between. The CDR3 runs to 15 residues. Here the CDR3 DNA reads TGTGCCAGTAGCCCAGCACAGCTCAACGCCTATGGCTACACCTTC. It specifies CASSPAQLNAYGYTF. Full variable domain (remainder filled in from reference TRBV19 and TRBJ1-2): DGGITQSPKYLFRKEGQNVTLSCEQNLNHDAMYWYRQDPGQGLRLIYYSQIVNDFQKGDIAEGYSVSREKKESFPLTVTSAQKNPTAFYLCASSPAQLNAYGYTFGSGTRLTVV.

This sequence joins TRBV9 and TRBJ2-1, with TRBD1 as a possible D gene (5 bases). Germline lookup yields CDR1 SGDLS and CDR2 YYNGEE. V was cut by 3 bases and J by 2 bases, with 6 bases left in between. The CDR3 runs to 13 residues. CDR3 region: CASSADTYNEQFF. The CDR3 region has the DNA TGTGCCAGCAGCGCGGACACCTACAATGAGCAGTTCTTC.

The V gene is TRBV4-1, the J gene TRBJ2-4; D is unresolved. The CDR3 length is 13 residues. Per the germline V gene, CDR1 is MGHRA and CDR2 is YSYEKL. V was trimmed by 3 bases and J by 5 bases, leaving 8 bases between them. The CDR3: CASSQATENIQYF. CDR3 nucleotides: TGCGCCAGCAGCCAGGCTACAGAAAACATTCAGTACTTC.

V is TRBV18 and J is TRBJ2-2; 8 nucleotides line up with TRBD2. V was clipped by 0 bases and J by 3 bases; unmatched bases: 9. Germline V gene data show CDR1 as KGHSH and CDR2 as LQKENI. The CDR3 is made up of 18 amino acids. The CDR3 nucleotides are TGTGCCAGCTCACCACCGGGGAGCGGGGGACGTTACACCGGGGAGCTGTTTTTT. Protein sequence: CASSPPGSGGRYTGELFF.

The CDR3 nucleotides are TGTGCCAGCAGTGCCGTGTCGACTAATGAAAAACTGTTTTTT. Protein product: CASSAVSTNEKLFF. This chain joins TRBV2 and TRBJ1-4; D is ambiguous. This CDR3 region has 14 residues. Between the trimmed V and J ends, which lost 4 bases and 2 bases, there was a span of 8 bases. In germline, CDR1 is SNHLY, CDR2 FYNNEI.

J is TRBJ1-2 and V is TRBV18; D uncertain. The germline V and J ends were trimmed by 2 bases and 0 bases, with 7 bases remaining between them. The CDR3 is 14 amino acids. Looked up from germline, CDR1 is KGHSH and CDR2 is LQKENI. The DNA for the CDR3 is TGTGCCAGCTCACCAGCACAGCCTAACTATGGCTACACCTTC. Its translation is CASSPAQPNYGYTF.

This chain joins TRBV5-1 and TRBJ2-3; D remains ambiguous. Germline V gene lookup returns CDR1 SGHRS and CDR2 YFSETQ. The V and J ends lost 2 bases and 5 bases respectively, with 3 bases between them. The CDR3 runs 11 residues. The CDR3 here is CASSFKDTQYF. Written as DNA, the CDR3 is TGCGCCAGCAGCTTTAAAGATACGCAGTATTTT.

V gene TRBV7-2 combines with J gene TRBJ1-2; maybe TRBD1 (5 bases). CDR3 length: 13 amino acids. V was pared by 3 bases and J by 4 bases, with 9 bases between. Germline lookup yields CDR1 SGHTA and CDR2 FQGNSA. The CDR3: CASSFGRVYGYTF. CDR3 in DNA: TGTGCCAGCAGCTTCGGCAGGGTCTATGGCTACACCTTC.

V usage is TRBV2 and J usage is TRBJ1-2; maybe TRBD1 (5 bases). V lost 5 bases, J lost 4 bases, and 11 bases lay in between. The V gene's germline CDR1 is SNHLY and CDR2 FYNNEI. The CDR3 spans 13 residues. The CDR3 sequence is CASSLGLGYGYTF. Here the CDR3 DNA reads TGTGCCAGCAGTCTGGGACTTGGCTATGGCTACACCTTC.

The CDR3 loop is CSASRRNTQYF. In nucleotides, the CDR3 is TGCAGTGCTAGTAGGCGGAATACGCAGTATTTT. This chain uses TRBV20-1 with TRBJ2-3; unclear D gene. Germline CDR1 and CDR2: DFQATT and SNEGSKA (reference sequence). This CDR3 is built from 11 residues. Trimming cost V 3 bases and J 7 bases, with 8 bases left between them.

In this sample, this clone turned up a few times. The chain is built from TRBV6-5 and TRBJ2-5; 12 bases are a match to TRBD1. Germline trimming cut 7 bases from V and 5 bases from J; bases unmatched to any gene: 11. Germline values: CDR1 MNHEY, CDR2 SVGAGI. This CDR3 region has 16 residues. DNA for the CDR3: TGTGCCAGCATTTCCTCGGAGGGGACAGGGGGCGAGACCCAGTACTTC. The encoded protein is CASISSEGTGGETQYF.

The CDR3 sequence: CASTYSEQFF. For the CDR3, the DNA is TGTGCCAGCACTTACTCTGAGCAGTTCTTC. The chain links TRBV5-4 to TRBJ2-1; D is unresolved. Trimming stripped 6 bases from V and 9 bases from J, with 7 bases between. This CDR3 contains 10 residues. The V gene's germline CDR1 is SGHNT and CDR2 YYREEE (reference sequence). The variable domain in full, completed from reference TRBV5-4 and TRBJ2-1, reads ETGVTQSPTHLIKTRGQQVTLRCSSQSGHNTVSWYQQALGQGPQFIFQYYREEENGRGNFPPRFSGLQFPNYSSELNVNALELDDSALYLCASTYSEQFFGPGTRLTVL.

The chain carries TRBV14 and TRBJ1-1; D not certain. Trimming removed 0 bases from V and 4 bases from J, with 9 bases in between. This CDR3 spans 14 amino acids. Germline values: CDR1 SGHDN, CDR2 FVKESK. This CDR3 reads CASSQDPGGTEAFF. DNA of the CDR3: TGTGCCAGCAGCCAAGACCCGGGTGGCACTGAAGCTTTCTTT.

The chain couples TRBV7-9 to TRBJ2-5; tentatively, D is TRBD2 (5 bases). This CDR3 contains 13 residues. Trimming cost V 8 bases and J 3 bases, with 13 bases left between them. Germline V CDR1 and CDR2: SEHNR, FQNEAQ (reference sequence). CDR3: CASLPLGKETQYF. For the CDR3, the DNA is TGTGCCAGCCTACCACTAGGAAAAGAGACCCAGTACTTC. The complete variable domain, with remaining parts taken from reference TRBV7-9 and TRBJ2-5, reads DTGVSQNPRHKITKRGQNVTFRCDPISEHNRLYWYRQTLGQGPEFLTYFQNEAQLEKSRLLSDRFSAERPKGSFSTLEIQRTEQGDSAMYLCASLPLGKETQYFGPGTRLLVL.

Only one count was recorded for this clone. The CDR3 coding sequence is TGTGCCAGCAGCCGGGACAGGGTTATCAATGAGCAGTTCTTC. Translation: CASSRDRVINEQFF. V gene TRBV7-9 combines with J gene TRBJ2-1, with TRBD1 matching over 9 bases. From germline, CDR1 is SEHNR and CDR2 FQNEAQ (reference sequence). This CDR3 has 14 amino acids. V lost 5 bases and J lost 6; bases outside the gene matches: 5.

The rearrangement uses TRBV5-1 and TRBJ2-5; 7 positions match TRBD1. The CDR3 loop spans 16 amino acids. Unmatched junction bases numbered 13, after V lost 4 bases and J lost 4 bases. Germline CDR1 and CDR2: SGHRS and YFSETQ. CDR3 protein: CASSTSPGQAGETQYF. DNA for the CDR3: TGCGCCAGCAGCACCTCTCCCGGACAGGCGGGAGAGACCCAGTACTTC.

This chain uses TRBV2 with TRBJ2-1; 10 bases agree with TRBD2. After removal of 1 base from V and 8 bases from J, the junction contained 8 bases not matched to a gene. In germline, CDR1 is SNHLY, CDR2 FYNNEI. The CDR3 is 16 amino acids. CDR3 coding DNA: TGTGCCAGCAGTGAAGATTCGACTAGCGGGTTTTATGAGCAGTTCTTC. Residues: CASSEDSTSGFYEQFF.